The 3 T cell receptor beta chains below all came from one sample that was sequenced in a study of T cell repertoires in cytomegalovirus infection. MiXCR, run by TCRdb on the reads, gives a single entry per CDR3 protein. The table lists hundreds of thousands of distinct CDR3 sequences, about 29% of them singletons. These receptors have no known antigen. The sample was cultured PBMCs, taken from culture after CMV antigen stimulation. The receptors were gathered from a human donor in good health (CMV status not recorded). Some clones in this sample may be carry-over from other donors' samples.

V gene TRBV5-1 combines with J gene TRBJ2-1; D uncertain. This CDR3 comprises 15 residues. Per the germline V gene, CDR1 is SGHRS and CDR2 is YFSETQ. Trimming cost V 4 bases and J 4 bases, with 15 bases left between them. DNA of the CDR3: TGCGCCAGCAGCCCGGACCGTCTCAGATACAATGAGCAGTTCTTC. Amino acids: CASSPDRLRYNEQFF.

This clonotype has a handful of counts. This chain joins TRBV5-6 and TRBJ1-5; D uncertain. Per the germline V gene, CDR1 is SGHDT and CDR2 is YYEEEE. V shed 1 base and J shed 0 bases, with 11 bases lying between them. The CDR3 totals 16 residues. The CDR3 region is CASSLKTSYSNQPQHF. DNA of the CDR3: TGTGCCAGCAGCTTGAAAACCAGCTATAGCAATCAGCCCCAGCATTTT.

The V call is TRBV2, the J call TRBJ1-5, with 10 bases that match TRBD1. CDR1 is SNHLY and CDR2 is FYNNEI in the germline V gene. The CDR3 has 15 amino acids. V lost 7 bases, J lost 6 bases, and 9 bases stayed unmatched. The CDR3 DNA reads TGTGCCAGCATGAGGGACAGGGGAAATGGTCAGCCCCAGCATTTT. This sequence encodes CASMRDRGNGQPQHF.